This T cell receptor (beta chain) was captured in a study of shared clonotypes between healthy human individuals. About the research overall: Participating donors consisted of a couple of women and a few men aged 18 to 49. Per donor, three plates held CD4 naive cells, three held CD4 memory, two held CD8 naive and one held CD8 memory.

Germline assignment: CDR1 DFQATT and CDR2 SNEGSKA (reference sequence). The CDR3 has 11 residues. V dropped 1 base and J dropped 8 bases, with 8 bases sitting between them. This clone was counted only a few times. The target antigen is unknown. The same CDR3 also results from other DNA sequences found in this sample. Per the original methods: As immunoSEQ supplied junction-only sequences (without quality scores), filtering differed. The assay was immunoSEQ multiplex PCR, and TCRdb's table has in-frame clones only and misses some. V and J calls and clone size come straight from that table; D and trimming were deduced from the DNA. The table lists a few million clones, approximately 93% of them singletons. Notes on the study in general: Generation of non-shared clonotypes was less probable than generation of clonotypes shared by all four donors.

The chain has TRBV20-1 and TRBJ1-1, with D perhaps TRBD1 (6 bases). The specimen was naive CD4+ T cells from PBMCs. Subset described: CD45RA+ positively selected. The source is a man aged 18 to 29 in good health. Some clones in this sample may be carry-over from other donors' samples. The CDR3 spells CSARGDREAFF. CDR3 sequence (DNA): TGCAGTGCTAGAGGAGACAGGGAAGCTTTCTTT.